Listed below are T cell receptor beta chains from one sample, sequenced in a study of blood T cells in healthy people across ages. TCRdb processed the 5' RACE reads anew with MiXCR; each CDR3 protein has one entry. Of 650,000 to 800,000 distinct CDR3 sequences listed, 40% to 50% were seen once; the top ten hold about 19%. Sample: blood. The receptors were gathered from a man aged 55 to 70 in good health. CDR3s include the opening cysteine and the closing phenylalanine or tryptophan. The D gene is left open where the match is weak. Clone size is shown for a subset of rows, as once, few, many or a class of expanded clone.

.	TRBJ1-5	TRBV6-7	.	CASSYRDAPQHF
TRBD2	TRBJ2-5	TRBV20-1	many	CSARALVLAGGIQETQYF
.	TRBJ2-7	TRBV7-3	.	CASSSANSYEQYF
.	TRBJ1-2	TRBV20-1	.	CSARPLAEYTF
.	TRBJ2-7	TRBV11-2	few	CASSLRGSPSYEQYF
.	TRBJ2-6	TRBV6-6	many	CASLRANVLTF
.	TRBJ2-1	TRBV7-2	.	CASSLAGWSGNEQFF
.	TRBJ1-2	TRBV7-2	.	CASSLAEPAGYTF
.	TRBJ2-7	TRBV20-1	.	CSARDSATPEQYF
TRBD2	TRBJ2-7	TRBV6-2/TRBV6-3	.	CASSYSVSPGLAGHPYEQYF
.	TRBJ2-7	TRBV7-9	.	CAGSPQAGTSYEQYF
TRBD2	TRBJ2-7	TRBV20-1	many	CSATSGGNYEQYF
.	TRBJ2-5	TRBV19	.	CASSIDPSRPSEQYF
.	TRBJ2-5	TRBV5-1	many	CASSLVPGTQETQYF
.	TRBJ2-7	TRBV6-1	.	CASSADAYEQYF
TRBD2	TRBJ2-5	TRBV6-2/TRBV6-3	few	CASSRASGLVRETQYF
TRBD1	TRBJ2-7	TRBV20-1	few	CSAPPWTGGRGYEQYF
.	TRBJ2-2	TRBV7-2	.	CASSPGLTGELFF
TRBD2	TRBJ2-7	TRBV7-2	few	CASSLVMGGEQYF